One T cell receptor beta chain is described in this entry. A read error may account for a junction end that differs from germline. Germline V gene sequence: CDR1 SEHNR, CDR2 FQNEAQ (reference sequence). The length of the CDR3 is 15 residues. PCR primers comprised 60 Vbeta and 13 Jbeta primers. Assay: immunoSEQ multiplex PCR; the TCRdb copy retains only in-frame clones and omits some. The sample yields around 150,000 clones, about 75% seen once. The record originates from a study of cytomegalovirus exposure and HLA in healthy donors. Specimen: PBMCs. This chain joins TRBV7-9 and TRBJ2-5; 11 bases are shared with TRBD2. The clonotype comes from a man aged 18 to 35 in good health and CMV-seronegative. The CDR3 protein is CSSSFGTSGQETQYF. The CDR3 coding sequence is TGTTCCAGCAGCTTCGGGACTAGCGGCCAAGAGACCCAGTACTTC.